The entry that follows covers one T cell receptor (beta chain) sequence. The method was immunoSEQ multiplex PCR; TCRdb's version includes in-frame clones alone and lacks a portion of them. Among roughly 60,000 clones listed, about 96% were seen once. These data belong to a study of T cell changes during pregnancy in multiple sclerosis. CDR3 size: 17 residues. V dropped 4 bases and J dropped 0; count of bases not matched to a gene: 10. Germline V gene lookup returns CDR1 SGHAT and CDR2 FQNNGV. This chain joins TRBV11-2 and TRBJ2-3, with 7 nucleotides matching TRBD1. This receptor was taken from a female donor with multiple sclerosis, enrolled in a pregnancy study. The source was CD8+ T cells from peripheral blood mononuclear cells, collected after pregnancy. CDR3 coding DNA: TGTGCCAGCAGCTATTGGACAGGCCCGCATAGCACAGATACGCAGTATTTT. Translating gives CASSYWTGPHSTDTQYF.